This T cell receptor (beta chain) was retrieved from a study of cytomegalovirus exposure and HLA in healthy donors. Study context: The approximately 130 validation repertoires and the 650 to 850 first-cohort repertoires shared a platform, a later analysis reported.

Assay: immunoSEQ multiplex PCR; the TCRdb copy retains only in-frame clones and omits some. The repertoire holds about 73,000 clones, with about 87% as singletons. V was pared by 5 bases and J by 1 base, with 5 bases of the junction left unmatched. Germline V gene data show CDR1 as SGHAT and CDR2 as FQNNGV. This CDR3 has 15 residues. As to this clone: The antigen remains undetermined.

Study-wide results and caveats: It was confirmed in vitro that a few of the CMV-associated chains were specific for CMV antigens. Reports indicated that the classifier achieved high specificity and sensitivity in diagnosing cytomegalovirus status.

While the first cohort had around 700 subjects, the donors belonged to the separate validation cohort of over a hundred subjects. Input material: PBMCs. This receptor was obtained from a young woman in good health and CMV-seropositive. This sequence joins TRBV11-2 and TRBJ1-1; 9 positions agree with TRBD1. The CDR3 reads CASSTRTGANTEAFF. As DNA, the CDR3 is TGTGCCAGCAGCACCAGGACAGGGGCGAACACTGAAGCTTTCTTT.